This T cell receptor (beta chain) emerged from a study of beta chain features in type 1 diabetes. Expressed TCRB transcripts got sequenced, as all isolated RNA was reverse transcribed. Produced via immunoSEQ multiplex PCR; TCRdb's table is partial and in-frame only. The data show 900,000 or so clones, with 15% to 20% seen just once and 0.02% to 0.03% held by the top ten. General study points: In patients and controls equally, PCR might favor templates that are shorter.

Regarding this clone: What it binds is not known.

Germline values: CDR1 LNHNV, CDR2 YYDKDF (reference sequence). This CDR3 comprises 14 residues. V was cut by 1 base and J by 2 bases, with 6 bases left in between. The chain carries TRBV15 and TRBJ2-1; D may be TRBD1 or TRBD2 (5 bases each). This sequence was found in a woman under 30 in good health. The sequenced sample was naive CD4+ T cells from blood. In DNA form, the CDR3 reads TGTGCCACCAGCAGAGGGGGGACCTACAATGAGCAGTTCTTC. Protein product: CATSRGGTYNEQFF.